What follows are 20 T cell receptor beta chains derived from one specimen sequenced in a study of response to subunit inactivated influenza vaccine. TCRdb reprocessed the RT-PCR reads via MiXCR and lists one record per CDR3 protein. The sample lists 400,000 to 650,000 distinct CDR3 sequences, about 7.2% occurring once. Sequenced here: PBMCs from blood, sampled about 23 months after vaccination. The receptor source for this set is a man in his fifties or sixties who received an inactivated influenza vaccine.

This clonotype was observed a handful of times. The CDR3 loop is CASSPGLDRNEQFF. The CDR3, as DNA: TGCGCCAGCAGCCCAGGGTTAGATCGAAATGAGCAGTTCTTC. The rearrangement links TRBV4-1 to TRBJ2-1, with D possibly matching TRBD1 (5 bases). The CDR3 sequence is 14 residues long. CDR1 MGHRA and CDR2 YSYEKL come from the germline V gene. V lost 4 bases and J lost 7, with 14 bases in between.

The chain combines TRBV2 with TRBJ1-5, with 7 bases aligning to TRBD1. This CDR3 has 15 amino acids. Unmatched junction bases numbered 7, after V lost 4 bases and J lost 4 bases. The germline V gene encodes CDR1 SNHLY and CDR2 FYNNEI. The DNA for the CDR3 is TGTGCCAGCAGTGTGGTGGGGGACAGAAATCAGCCCCAGCATTTT. Translating gives CASSVVGDRNQPQHF.

This clonotype was detected a few times. This chain uses TRBV20-1 with TRBJ2-5, with a tentative D call TRBD2 (6 bases). Germline V gives CDR1 DFQATT, CDR2 SNEGSKA (reference sequence). This CDR3 is built from 12 residues. The ends were cut back, 5 bases at V and 5 bases at J, with 12 bases in the middle. The CDR3 reads CSAATREETQYF. The CDR3, as DNA: TGCAGTGCTGCGACTAGAGAGGAGACCCAGTACTTC.

This clonotype was counted at least ten times. V gene TRBV5-4 combines with J gene TRBJ2-7; possible D gene TRBD2, 6 bases. From germline, CDR1 is SGHNT and CDR2 YYREEE (reference sequence). V was clipped by 4 bases and J by 2 bases, with 19 bases between them. CDR3 length equals 16 residues. The CDR3 sequence: CASSPGYGGSPYEQYF. The DNA for the CDR3 is TGTGCCAGCAGCCCAGGTTATGGAGGGTCCCCCTACGAGCAGTACTTC.

V and J are TRBV5-5 and TRBJ1-1, with D possibly TRBD1 on 6 matching bases. The CDR3 loop spans 17 amino acids. V was pared by 6 bases and J by 5 bases, with 26 bases between. Germline V gives CDR1 SGHKS, CDR2 YYEKEE (reference sequence). CDR3 residues: CASTPVSGVVKFTEAFF. CDR3 nucleotide sequence: TGTGCCAGCACCCCGGTTTCAGGGGTTGTAAAATTTACTGAAGCTTTCTTT.

Turning to this clonotype: An end of the junction does not agree with germline; a read error may underlie this. This sequence joins TRBV11-2 and TRBJ2-1; no definite D call. Germline V gene sequence: CDR1 SGHAT, CDR2 FQNNGV. The CDR3 has 13 residues. The chain's CDR3 is CTSSLVSYNEQFF. As DNA, the CDR3 is TGCACCAGCAGCTTAGTCAGCTACAATGAGCAGTTCTTC.

The chain carries TRBV28 and TRBJ2-5; 9 positions match TRBD2. In germline, CDR1 is MDHEN, CDR2 SYDVKM. Germline trimming cut 2 bases from V and 5 bases from J; bases unmatched to any gene: 15. This CDR3 spans 18 amino acids. The DNA for the CDR3 is TGTGCCAGCAGTTTACCTCCAACTAGCGGGCGAGGAGGGGAGACCCAGTACTTC. Its protein is CASSLPPTSGRGGETQYF.

This clonotype was counted many times. The chain links TRBV4-3 to TRBJ1-4; D is uncertain. The CDR3 runs to 13 residues. With 0 bases removed from V and 8 bases from J, the gap between germline ends came to 7 bases. Germline CDR1 and CDR2: LGHNA and YSLEER. This chain's CDR3 is CASSQDLAEKLFF. The CDR3 DNA is TGCGCCAGCAGCCAAGATTTGGCAGAAAAACTGTTTTTT.

A few counts support this clonotype. The rearrangement joins TRBV11-2 to TRBJ2-1; TRBD1 or TRBD2 may be the D gene (5 bases each). Germline values: CDR1 SGHAT, CDR2 FQNNGV. Trimming stripped 6 bases from V and 11 bases from J, with 14 bases between. This CDR3 region has 12 residues. This CDR3 is CASRQNRDQQFF. The DNA for the CDR3 is TGTGCCAGCAGACAAAACCGGGACCAGCAGTTCTTC. The variable domain in full, with the rest retrieved from reference TRBV11-2 and TRBJ2-1, is EAGVAQSPRYKIIEKRQSVAFWCNPISGHATLYWYQQILGQGPKLLIQFQNNGVVDDSQLPKDRFSAERLKGVDSTLKIQPAKLEDSAVYLCASRQNRDQQFFGPGTRLTVL.

A note on this clonotype: Possible read error: a much larger clone is one base away. The chain uses TRBV20-1 and TRBJ2-4; 10 bases map to TRBD2. Germline CDR1 reads DFQATT; CDR2 reads SNEGSKA (reference sequence). J gave up 8 bases and V 4 bases, and 11 bases lay outside the gene matches. The length of the CDR3 is 15 residues. CDR3 region: CSAIAAGGPWDIQYF. The DNA of the CDR3 is TGCAGTGCTATCGCAGCGGGAGGGCCATGGGACATTCAGTACTTC.

This clonotype showed up just a few times. The genes are TRBV10-3 and TRBJ2-7, with TRBD1 matching 8 bases. V lost 8 bases to trimming and J lost 1 base; unmatched junction nucleotides: 7. The CDR3 sequence is 14 residues long. CDR1 and CDR2 (germline): ENHRY, SYGVKD. CDR3 loop: CAIAARTGSYEQYF. The CDR3 DNA is TGTGCCATCGCTGCACGGACAGGGTCCTACGAGCAGTACTTC.

The chain combines TRBV6-1 with TRBJ1-1; TRBD1 matches at 11 bases. The V segment lost 6 bases and the J segment 7 bases; nucleotides outside the gene matches: 7. CDR3 length: 14 amino acids. Germline lookup yields CDR1 MNHNS and CDR2 SASEGT. The CDR3 nucleotides read TGTGCCAGCAGGGGGGGACAGGGGGTGGGTGAAGCTTTCTTT. Its translation is CASRGGQGVGEAFF.

The V and J genes are TRBV5-5 and TRBJ1-5; D is ambiguous. Germline V CDR1 and CDR2: SGHKS, YYEKEE (reference sequence). The CDR3 has 13 residues. Trimming left V 4 bases short and J 0 bases short, with 5 bases between. The CDR3, as DNA: TGTGCCAGCAGCACCTTTAGCAATCAGCCCCAGCATTTT. It yields the protein CASSTFSNQPQHF. The whole variable domain, remainder taken from reference TRBV5-5 and TRBJ1-5, is DAGVTQSPTHLIKTRGQQVTLRCSPISGHKSVSWYQQVLGQGPQFIFQYYEKEERGRGNFPDRFSARQFPNYSSELNVNALLLGDSALYLCASSTFSNQPQHFGDGTRLSIL.

The rearrangement uses TRBV6-2 or TRBV6-3 and TRBJ1-1; D perhaps matches TRBD1 (6 bases). The CDR3 consists of 16 residues. Germline-derived CDR1 and CDR2 are MNHEY and SVGEGT. Trimming removed 2 bases from V and 1 base from J, with 14 bases in between. The CDR3 spells CASSYPLGGENTEAFF. CDR3 sequence (DNA): TGTGCCAGCAGTTACCCCCTAGGGGGGGAGAACACTGAAGCTTTCTTT.

The sample holds a few counts of this clonotype. The rearrangement links TRBV20-1 to TRBJ1-1; TRBD1 aligns across 7 bases. The CDR3 is made up of 13 amino acids. The germline V gene has CDR1 DFQATT and CDR2 SNEGSKA (reference sequence). V dropped 5 bases and J dropped 4; count of bases not matched to a gene: 7. This chain's CDR3 is CSALTTGSTEAFF. CDR3 coding DNA: TGCAGTGCTCTAACGACAGGGAGCACTGAAGCTTTCTTT.

This clonotype came up a few times. The chain has TRBV5-6 and TRBJ1-2, with a weak D call TRBD1 (5 bases). V lost 4 bases and J 10 bases, leaving 14 bases between the germline ends. The CDR3 spans 12 residues. Germline values: CDR1 SGHDT, CDR2 YYEEEE. CDR3 bases: TGTGCCAGCAGCCCAGGGAGGGGTGACTACACCTTC. Translation gives CASSPGRGDYTF. The full variable domain, with the rest looked up from reference TRBV5-6 and TRBJ1-2, is DAGVTQSPTHLIKTRGQQVTLRCSPKSGHDTVSWYQQALGQGPQFIFQYYEEEERQRGNFPDRFSGHQFPNYSSELNVNALLLGDSALYLCASSPGRGDYTFGSGTRLTVV.

This clonotype was detected ten times or more. The chain combines TRBV6-1 with TRBJ2-2; D is uncertain. In germline, CDR1 is MNHNS, CDR2 SASEGT. The CDR3 runs to 15 residues. Trimming pared 3 bases from V and 3 bases from J, leaving 11 bases between. CDR3 residues: CASSDMGLYTGELFF. The CDR3 nucleotides read TGTGCCAGCAGTGATATGGGGTTGTACACCGGGGAGCTGTTTTTT.

V gene TRBV29-1 combines with J gene TRBJ1-1; TRBD1 matches 7 bases. Germline V CDR1 and CDR2: SQVTM, ANQGSEA. The CDR3 length is 13 residues. Trimming took 7 bases from V and 7 from J; bases not matched to a gene: 12. CDR3 in amino acids: CSGVSTQGNEAFF. DNA of the CDR3: TGCAGCGGTGTTTCTACACAGGGGAATGAAGCTTTCTTT.

This clonotype came up a few times. J is TRBJ1-1 and V is TRBV3-1; D gene unclear. CDR1 LGHDT and CDR2 YNNKEL come from the germline V gene (reference sequence). The germline V and J ends were trimmed by 1 base and 3 bases, with 3 bases remaining between them. The CDR3 contains 12 residues. CDR3 amino acids: CASSQAYTEAFF. The CDR3, as DNA: TGTGCCAGCAGCCAAGCCTACACTGAAGCTTTCTTT.

Only a few counts were recorded for this clonotype. The chain links TRBV7-2 to TRBJ2-2; D remains ambiguous. V shed 2 bases and J shed 3 bases, with 7 bases lying between them. This CDR3 spans 14 amino acids. CDR1 is SGHTA, CDR2 FQGNSA, per germline. The CDR3 DNA follows: TGTGCCAGCAGCTTATCCTGGGACACCGGGGAGCTGTTTTTT. Amino acid sequence: CASSLSWDTGELFF.